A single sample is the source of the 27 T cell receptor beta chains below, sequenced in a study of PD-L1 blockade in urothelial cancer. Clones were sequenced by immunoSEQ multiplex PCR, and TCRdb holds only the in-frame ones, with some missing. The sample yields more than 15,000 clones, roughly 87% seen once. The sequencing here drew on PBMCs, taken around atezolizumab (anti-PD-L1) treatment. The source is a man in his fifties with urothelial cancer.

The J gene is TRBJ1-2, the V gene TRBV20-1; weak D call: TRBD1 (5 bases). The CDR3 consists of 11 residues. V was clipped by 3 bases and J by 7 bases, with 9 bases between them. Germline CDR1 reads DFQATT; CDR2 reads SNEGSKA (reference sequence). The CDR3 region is CSASGHSGYTF. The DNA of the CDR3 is TGCAGTGCTAGCGGACATAGTGGCTACACCTTC.

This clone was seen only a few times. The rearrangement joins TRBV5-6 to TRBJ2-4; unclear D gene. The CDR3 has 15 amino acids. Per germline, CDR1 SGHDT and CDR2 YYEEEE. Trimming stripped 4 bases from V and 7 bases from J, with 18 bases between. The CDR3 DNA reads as TGTGCCAGCAGCAATGAGCGTGGCCTTCGGAACATTCAGTACTTC. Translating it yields CASSNERGLRNIQYF.

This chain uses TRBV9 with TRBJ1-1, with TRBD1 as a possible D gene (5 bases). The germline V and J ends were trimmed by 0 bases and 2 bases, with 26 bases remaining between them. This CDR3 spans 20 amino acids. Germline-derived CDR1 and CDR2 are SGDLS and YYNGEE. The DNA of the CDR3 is TGTGCCAGCAGCGTAGCTCTGGGTGACGGGGGTGGTTCCCCTAACACTGAAGCTTTCTTT. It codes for CASSVALGDGGGSPNTEAFF.

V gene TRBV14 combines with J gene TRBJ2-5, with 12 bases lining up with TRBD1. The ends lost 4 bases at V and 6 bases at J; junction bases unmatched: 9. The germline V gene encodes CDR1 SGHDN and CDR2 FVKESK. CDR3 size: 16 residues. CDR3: CASSPLGQGAGQTQYF. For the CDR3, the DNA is TGTGCCAGCAGCCCGTTGGGACAGGGGGCAGGACAGACCCAGTACTTC. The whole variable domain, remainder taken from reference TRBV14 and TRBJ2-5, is EAGVTQFPSHSVIEKGQTVTLRCDPISGHDNLYWYRRVMGKEIKFLLHFVKESKQDESGMPNNRFLAERTGGTYSTLKVQPAELEDSGVYFCASSPLGQGAGQTQYFGPGTRLLVL.

CDR3 in DNA: TGTGCCAGCAGCCCAGGGGTCCCCATTCAGTACTTC. Translating it yields CASSPGVPIQYF. The V and J genes are TRBV6-5 and TRBJ2-4, with D maybe TRBD1 (6 bases). The V gene's germline CDR1 is MNHEY and CDR2 SVGAGI. The CDR3 loop spans 12 amino acids. The V end lost 6 bases, the J end lost 9 bases, and 12 bases lay between the germline ends.

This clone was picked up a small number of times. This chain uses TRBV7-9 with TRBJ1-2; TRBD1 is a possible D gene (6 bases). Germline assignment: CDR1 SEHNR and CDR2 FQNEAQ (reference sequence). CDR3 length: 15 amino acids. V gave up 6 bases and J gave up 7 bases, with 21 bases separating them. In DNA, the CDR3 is TGTGCCAGCAGTAAGAGACAGGCCACCAGCAGTGGCTACACCTTC. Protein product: CASSKRQATSSGYTF.

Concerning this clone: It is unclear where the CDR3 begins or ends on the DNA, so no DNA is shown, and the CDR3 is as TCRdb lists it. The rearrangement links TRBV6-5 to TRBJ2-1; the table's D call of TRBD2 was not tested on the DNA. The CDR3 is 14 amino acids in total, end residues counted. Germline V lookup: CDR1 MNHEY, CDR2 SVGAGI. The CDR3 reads CASSYGVAGGSWFF.

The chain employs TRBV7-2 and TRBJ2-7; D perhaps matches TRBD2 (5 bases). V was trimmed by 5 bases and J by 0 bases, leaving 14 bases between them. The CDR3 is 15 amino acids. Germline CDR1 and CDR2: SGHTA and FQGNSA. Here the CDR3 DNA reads TGTGCCAGCAGCCCTAGCAGTACGAGCTCCTACGAGCAGTACTTC. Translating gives CASSPSSTSSYEQYF.

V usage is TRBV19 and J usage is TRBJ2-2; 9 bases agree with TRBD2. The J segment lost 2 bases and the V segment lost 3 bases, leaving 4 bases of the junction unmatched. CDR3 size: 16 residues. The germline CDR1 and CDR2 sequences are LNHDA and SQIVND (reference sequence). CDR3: CASSILAGTNTGELFF. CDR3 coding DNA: TGTGCCAGTAGTATCCTAGCGGGAACTAACACCGGGGAGCTGTTTTTT.

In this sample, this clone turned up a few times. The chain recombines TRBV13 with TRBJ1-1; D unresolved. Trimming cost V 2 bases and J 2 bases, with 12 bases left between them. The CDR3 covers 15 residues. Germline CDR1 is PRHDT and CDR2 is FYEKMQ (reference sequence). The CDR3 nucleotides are TGTGCCAGCAGCTTACGACGGGGTACCAACACTGAAGCTTTCTTT. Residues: CASSLRRGTNTEAFF.

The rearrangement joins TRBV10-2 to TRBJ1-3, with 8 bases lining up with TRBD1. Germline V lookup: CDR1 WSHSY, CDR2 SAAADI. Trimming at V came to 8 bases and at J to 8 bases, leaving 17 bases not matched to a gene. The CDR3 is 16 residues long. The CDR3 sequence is CASRESEPRGLYTIYF. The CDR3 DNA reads TGCGCCAGCCGGGAGAGTGAGCCCAGGGGGCTTTACACCATATATTTT.

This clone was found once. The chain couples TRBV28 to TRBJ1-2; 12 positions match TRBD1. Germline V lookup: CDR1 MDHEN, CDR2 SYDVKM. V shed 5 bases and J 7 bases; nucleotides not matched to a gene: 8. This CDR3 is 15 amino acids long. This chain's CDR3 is CASSPRDRGLRGYTF. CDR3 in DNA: TGTGCCAGCAGTCCTCGGGACAGGGGGCTCCGTGGCTACACCTTC.

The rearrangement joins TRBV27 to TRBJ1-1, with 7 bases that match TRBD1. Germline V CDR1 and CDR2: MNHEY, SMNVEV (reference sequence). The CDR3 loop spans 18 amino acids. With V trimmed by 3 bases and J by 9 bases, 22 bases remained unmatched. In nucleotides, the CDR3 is TGTGCCAGCAGTTTGTTTTCCTCCCAGGGACAGAGTCTTCGGAAAGCTTTCTTT. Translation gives CASSLFSSQGQSLRKAFF.

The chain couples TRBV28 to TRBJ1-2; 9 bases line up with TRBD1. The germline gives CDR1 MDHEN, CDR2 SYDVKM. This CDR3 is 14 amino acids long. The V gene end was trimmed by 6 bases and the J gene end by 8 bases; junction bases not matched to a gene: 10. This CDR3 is CASSRDRATKGYTF. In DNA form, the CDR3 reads TGTGCCAGCAGCCGGGACAGGGCAACGAAAGGCTACACCTTC.

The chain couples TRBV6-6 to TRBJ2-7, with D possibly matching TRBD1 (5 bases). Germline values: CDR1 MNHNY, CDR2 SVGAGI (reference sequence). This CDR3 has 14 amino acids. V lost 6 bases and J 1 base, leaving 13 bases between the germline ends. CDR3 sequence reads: CASSISGRSYEQYF. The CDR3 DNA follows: TGTGCCAGCAGCATCTCAGGGCGTTCCTACGAGCAGTACTTC.

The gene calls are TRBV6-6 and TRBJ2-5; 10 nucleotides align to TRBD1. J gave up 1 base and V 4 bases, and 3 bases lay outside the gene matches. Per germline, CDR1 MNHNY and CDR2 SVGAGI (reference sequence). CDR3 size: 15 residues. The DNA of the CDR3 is TGTGCCAGCAGTTGGGACAGGGGCTTCCAAGAGACCCAGTACTTC. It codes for CASSWDRGFQETQYF.

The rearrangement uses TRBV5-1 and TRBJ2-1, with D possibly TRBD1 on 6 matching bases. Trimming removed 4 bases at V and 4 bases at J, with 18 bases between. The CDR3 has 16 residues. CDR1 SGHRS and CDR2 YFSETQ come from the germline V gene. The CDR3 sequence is CASSRWTEEPYNEQFF. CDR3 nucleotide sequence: TGCGCCAGCAGCCGATGGACAGAAGAACCTTACAATGAGCAGTTCTTC.

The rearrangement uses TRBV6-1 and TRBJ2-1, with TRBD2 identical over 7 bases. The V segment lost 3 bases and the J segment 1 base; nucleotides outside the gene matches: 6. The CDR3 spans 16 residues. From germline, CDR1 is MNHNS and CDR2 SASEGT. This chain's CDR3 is CASSDVTGGSYNEQFF. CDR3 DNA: TGTGCCAGCAGTGACGTTACGGGGGGTTCCTACAATGAGCAGTTCTTC.

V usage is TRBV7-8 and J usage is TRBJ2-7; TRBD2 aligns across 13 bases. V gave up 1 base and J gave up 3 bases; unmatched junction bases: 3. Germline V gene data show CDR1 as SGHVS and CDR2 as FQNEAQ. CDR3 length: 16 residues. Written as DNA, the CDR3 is TGTGCCAGCAGCTTAGAAGGGACTAGCGGGAACTACGAGCAGTACTTC. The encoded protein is CASSLEGTSGNYEQYF.

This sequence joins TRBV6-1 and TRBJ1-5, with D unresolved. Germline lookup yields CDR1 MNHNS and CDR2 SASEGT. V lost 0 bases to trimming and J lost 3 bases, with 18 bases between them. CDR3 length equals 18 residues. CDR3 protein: CASSEAPAAPTSNQPQHF. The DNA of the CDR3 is TGTGCCAGCAGTGAAGCACCTGCGGCACCAACTTCCAATCAGCCCCAGCATTTT.

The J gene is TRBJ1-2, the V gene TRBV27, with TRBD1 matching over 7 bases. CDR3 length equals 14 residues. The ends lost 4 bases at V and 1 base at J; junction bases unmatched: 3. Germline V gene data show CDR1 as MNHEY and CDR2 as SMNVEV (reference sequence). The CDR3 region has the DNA TGTGCCAGCAGTTCTAGGGACAGTAACTATGGCTACACCTTC. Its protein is CASSSRDSNYGYTF.

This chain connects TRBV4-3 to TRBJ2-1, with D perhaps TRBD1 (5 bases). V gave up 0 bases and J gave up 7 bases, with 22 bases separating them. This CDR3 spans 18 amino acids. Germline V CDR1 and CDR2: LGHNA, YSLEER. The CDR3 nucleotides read TGCGCCAGCAGCCAAGATCGCAAGGGCAGGGTGAGATTAAATGAGCAGTTCTTC. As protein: CASSQDRKGRVRLNEQFF.

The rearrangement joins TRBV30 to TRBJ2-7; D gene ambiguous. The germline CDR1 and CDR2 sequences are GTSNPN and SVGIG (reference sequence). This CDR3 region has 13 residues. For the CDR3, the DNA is TGTGCATTAACCCAGCCTAGCTCCTACGAGCAGTACTTC. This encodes CALTQPSSYEQYF. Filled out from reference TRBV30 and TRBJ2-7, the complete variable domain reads SQTIHQWPATLVQPVGSPLSLECTVEGTSNPNLYWYRQAAGRGLQLLFYSVGIGQISSEVPQNLSASRPQDRQFILSSKKLLLSDSGFYLCALTQPSSYEQYFGPGTRLTVT.

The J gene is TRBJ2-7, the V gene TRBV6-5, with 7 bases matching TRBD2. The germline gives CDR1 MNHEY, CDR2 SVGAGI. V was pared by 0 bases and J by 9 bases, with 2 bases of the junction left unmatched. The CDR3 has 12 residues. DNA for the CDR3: TGTGCCAGCAGTTACTCGGGGGGGAGGCAGTACTTC. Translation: CASSYSGGRQYF.

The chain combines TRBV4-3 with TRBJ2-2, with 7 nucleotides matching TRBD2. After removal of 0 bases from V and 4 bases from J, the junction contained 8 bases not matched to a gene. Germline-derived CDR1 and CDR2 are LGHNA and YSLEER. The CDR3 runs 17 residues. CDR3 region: CASSQDAAGVGTGELFF. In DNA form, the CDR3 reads TGCGCCAGCAGCCAAGATGCGGCGGGAGTCGGCACCGGGGAGCTGTTTTTT.

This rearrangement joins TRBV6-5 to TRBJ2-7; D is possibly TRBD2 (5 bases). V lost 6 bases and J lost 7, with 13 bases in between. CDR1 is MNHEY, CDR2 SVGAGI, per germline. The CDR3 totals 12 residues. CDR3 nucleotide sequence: TGTGCCAGCAGAACTACATCGGGGGAGCAGTACTTC. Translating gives CASRTTSGEQYF.

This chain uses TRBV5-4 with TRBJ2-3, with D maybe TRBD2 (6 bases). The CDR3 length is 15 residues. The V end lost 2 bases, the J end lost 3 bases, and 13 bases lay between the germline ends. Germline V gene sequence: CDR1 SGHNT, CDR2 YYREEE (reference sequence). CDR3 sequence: CASSLSAGGTDTQYF. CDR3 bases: TGTGCCAGCAGCTTATCAGCGGGTGGGACAGATACGCAGTATTTT. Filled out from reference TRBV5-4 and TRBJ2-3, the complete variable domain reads ETGVTQSPTHLIKTRGQQVTLRCSSQSGHNTVSWYQQALGQGPQFIFQYYREEENGRGNFPPRFSGLQFPNYSSELNVNALELDDSALYLCASSLSAGGTDTQYFGPGTRLTVL.